This T cell receptor (beta chain) was observed in a study of breast tumors, draining lymph nodes, adjacent tissues. One entry per CDR3 protein, called by TCRdb with MiXCR from the multiplex PCR reads. The data show approximately 12,000 distinct CDR3 sequences, with 45% to 50% seen just once and under 50% held by the top ten. The clonotype was recovered from a female donor with breast cancer. Some clones in this sample may be carry-over from other donors' samples. The specimen was tumor-adjacent breast tissue.

CDR3 nucleotides: TGTGCCAGCAGTGTGGAGGACAGCCATAATTCACCCCTCCACTTT. Residues: CASSVEDSHNSPLHF. This chain uses TRBV2 with TRBJ1-6; maybe TRBD1 (6 bases). The V end lost 4 bases, the J end lost 5 bases, and 12 bases lay between the germline ends. The V gene's germline CDR1 is SNHLY and CDR2 FYNNEI. This CDR3 region has 15 residues.